The subject of this entry is one T cell receptor (beta chain). Antigen specificity is unknown. The CDR3 runs to 17 residues. V was clipped by 0 bases and J by 3 bases, with 18 bases between them. Germline values: CDR1 LGHNA, CDR2 YSLEER. The data were taken from a study of cytomegalovirus exposure and HLA in healthy donors. Study-wide findings and caveats: Immune exposure information available was restricted to CMV serostatus.

Both 60 Vbeta primers and 13 Jbeta primers went into the PCR. Profiled with immunoSEQ multiplex PCR; TCRdb holds only in-frame clones, not every one. Of about 150,000 clones listed, 55% to 70% were seen once; the top ten hold around 7.1%. Sequenced: PBMCs. The clonotype originates from a woman in her sixties or seventies in good health and CMV-seropositive. This chain joins TRBV4-3 and TRBJ2-7; D is possibly TRBD1 (6 bases). In nucleotides, the CDR3 is TGCGCCAGCAGCCAAGAAAGGGCAGCGGACAGAGACTACGAGCAGTACTTC. It translates to CASSQERAADRDYEQYF.